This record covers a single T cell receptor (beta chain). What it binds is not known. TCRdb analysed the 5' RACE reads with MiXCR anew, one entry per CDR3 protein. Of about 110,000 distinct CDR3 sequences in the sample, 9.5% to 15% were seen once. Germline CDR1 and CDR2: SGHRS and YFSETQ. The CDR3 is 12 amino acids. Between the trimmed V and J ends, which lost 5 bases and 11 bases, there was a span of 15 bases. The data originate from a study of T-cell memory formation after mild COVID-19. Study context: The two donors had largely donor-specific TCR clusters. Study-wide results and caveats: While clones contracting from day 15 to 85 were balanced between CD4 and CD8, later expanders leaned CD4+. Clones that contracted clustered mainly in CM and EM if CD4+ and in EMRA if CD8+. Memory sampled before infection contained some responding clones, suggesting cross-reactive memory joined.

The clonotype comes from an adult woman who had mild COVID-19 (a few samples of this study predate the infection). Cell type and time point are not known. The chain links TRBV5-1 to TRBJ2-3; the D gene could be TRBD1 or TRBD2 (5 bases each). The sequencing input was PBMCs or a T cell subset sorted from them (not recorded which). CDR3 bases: TGCGCCAGCAGGGGGGACCCAGCATGGCAGTATTTT. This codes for CASRGDPAWQYF.